The 28 T cell receptor beta chains given below trace back to one sample, sequenced in a study of blood T cells in healthy people across ages. With a J-beta primer mix and a sample-barcoded 5' primer, a second PCR ran roughly 6 to 12 cycles. TCRdb re-called the 5' RACE reads with MiXCR, one entry per CDR3 protein. The table shows 700,000 to 900,000 distinct CDR3 sequences, with roughly 26% occurring only once. These sequences were also reported in another study, on T cells of mothers and their children.

The material sequenced was blood. The receptors stem from a boy aged 5 to 17 in good health.

The genes are TRBV20-1 and TRBJ1-1; D unresolved. V was shortened by 0 bases and J by 6 bases, with 11 bases between the two germline ends. This CDR3 spans 13 amino acids. CDR1 is DFQATT, CDR2 SNEGSKA, per germline (reference sequence). The CDR3 DNA follows: TGCAGTGCTAGAGATCAAGGGTCGGCTGAAGCTTTCTTT. Translating it yields CSARDQGSAEAFF.

This chain links TRBV25-1 with TRBJ2-3; D gene uncertain. The CDR3 has 18 residues. CDR1 is MGHDK, CDR2 SYGVNS, per germline. V was clipped by 2 bases and J by 2 bases, with 20 bases between them. CDR3 nucleotides: TGTGCCAGCAGTGAAGGGTCCCGTAAGGTCGCCGACACAGATACGCAGTATTTT. It encodes CASSEGSRKVADTDTQYF.

At least ten counts were recorded for this clonotype. The chain couples TRBV7-9 to TRBJ1-4; tentative D call: TRBD1 (6 bases). Trimming stripped 9 bases from V and 1 base from J, with 9 bases between. CDR1 SEHNR and CDR2 FQNEAQ come from the germline V gene (reference sequence). CDR3 length equals 13 residues. Written as DNA, the CDR3 is TGTGCCAGTCAACAGGGAACTAATGAAAAACTGTTTTTT. Amino acids: CASQQGTNEKLFF.

This clonotype was observed a few times. V gene TRBV5-1 combines with J gene TRBJ2-1, with a tentative D call TRBD2 (5 bases). This CDR3 spans 15 amino acids. In germline, CDR1 is SGHRS, CDR2 YFSETQ. Trimming took off 2 bases at V and 6 bases at J, with 15 bases between the two ends. CDR3 in DNA: TGCGCCAGCAGCTTACGGCTAGCTGGTCCCAATGAGCAGTTCTTC. This translates into CASSLRLAGPNEQFF.

The chain links TRBV4-2 to TRBJ2-7, with 11 bases that match TRBD2. V trimming: 1 base; J trimming: 0 bases; junction bases outside the gene matches: 2. CDR1 and CDR2 (germline): LGHNA, YNFKEQ. This CDR3 has 16 amino acids. The DNA for the CDR3 is TGTGCCAGCAGCCAAGGAGGGACTAGCGGCTCCTACGAGCAGTACTTC. Translated, it gives CASSQGGTSGSYEQYF.

The V gene is TRBV20-1, the J gene TRBJ2-4; D is unresolved. Germline CDR1 DFQATT, CDR2 SNEGSKA (reference sequence). V gave up 3 bases and J gave up 0 bases, with 9 bases separating them. The CDR3 is 14 amino acids. The CDR3 DNA reads TGCAGTGCTAGCCCACAAGGAGCCAAAAACATTCAGTACTTC. Its protein is CSASPQGAKNIQYF.

The rearrangement joins TRBV20-1 to TRBJ1-1; possible D gene TRBD1, 5 bases. The ends were cut back, 5 bases at V and 4 bases at J, with 17 bases in the middle. Germline assignment: CDR1 DFQATT and CDR2 SNEGSKA (reference sequence). The CDR3 length is 14 residues. As DNA, the CDR3 is TGCAGTGCTGGGAATGAGGGGTACGGCACTGAAGCTTTCTTT. Protein sequence: CSAGNEGYGTEAFF.

The chain links TRBV7-2 to TRBJ2-1; 8 bases are a match to TRBD2. Trimming cost V 6 bases and J 0 bases; bases outside gene matches: 7. Germline lookup yields CDR1 SGHTA and CDR2 FQGNSA. This CDR3 comprises 16 residues. The CDR3 is CASSSRGALSYNEQFF. In nucleotides, the CDR3 is TGTGCCAGCAGTTCGCGGGGGGCCCTCTCCTACAATGAGCAGTTCTTC.

V and J are TRBV5-1 and TRBJ2-1, with 8 nucleotides matching TRBD2. The junction had 4 bases not matched to a gene; V was cut back by 0 bases and J by 8 bases. The germline V gene has CDR1 SGHRS and CDR2 YFSETQ. CDR3 length: 14 amino acids. CDR3 sequence (DNA): TGCGCCAGCAGCTTGGACGGGGGGGGAGATGAGCAGTTCTTC. Its translation: CASSLDGGGDEQFF.

This clonotype came up a few times. The chain combines TRBV15 with TRBJ2-7; D ambiguous. Germline V gene lookup returns CDR1 LNHNV and CDR2 YYDKDF (reference sequence). With 2 bases removed from V and 6 bases from J, the gap between germline ends came to 8 bases. CDR3 length equals 12 residues. The CDR3 DNA reads TGTGCCACCAGCAGACCGGACGGCGAGCAGTACTTC. Translating gives CATSRPDGEQYF.

This clonotype showed up just a few times. This chain joins TRBV5-1 and TRBJ1-5; D is possibly TRBD1 (6 bases). From germline, CDR1 is SGHRS and CDR2 YFSETQ. Between the trimmed V and J ends, which lost 0 bases and 2 bases, there was a span of 12 bases. The CDR3 loop spans 16 amino acids. In nucleotides, the CDR3 is TGCGCCAGCAGCTTGGCCTCAGGGGATGGCAATCAGCCCCAGCATTTT. Translated, it gives CASSLASGDGNQPQHF.

This clonotype was detected only a few times. The CDR3: CASSLLRGQGHSPLHF. CDR3 in DNA: TGTGCCAGCAGCCTTCTCCGGGGACAGGGACATTCACCCCTCCACTTT. The V and J genes are TRBV7-2 and TRBJ1-6, with 9 bases matching TRBD1. V lost 5 bases to trimming and J lost 8 bases; unmatched junction nucleotides: 10. The CDR3 extends over 16 amino acids. The germline V gene encodes CDR1 SGHTA and CDR2 FQGNSA. Full variable domain (outside the CDR3, taken from reference TRBV7-2 and TRBJ1-6): GAGVSQSPSNKVTEKGKDVELRCDPISGHTALYWYRQSLGQGLEFLIYFQGNSAPDKSGLPSDRFSAERTGGSVSTLTIQRTQQEDSAVYLCASSLLRGQGHSPLHFGNGTRLTVT.

This chain links TRBV20-1 with TRBJ2-5, with 7 bases lining up with TRBD1. V was pared by 6 bases and J by 5 bases, with 12 bases of the junction left unmatched. CDR3 length equals 14 residues. Germline-derived CDR1 and CDR2 are DFQATT and SNEGSKA (reference sequence). CDR3 amino acids: CSAPDRVGQETQYF. In nucleotides, the CDR3 is TGCAGTGCCCCTGACAGGGTCGGTCAGGAGACCCAGTACTTC.

The chain recombines TRBV10-3 with TRBJ2-1; tentatively, D is TRBD1 (6 bases). Germline loops: CDR1 ENHRY, CDR2 SYGVKD. Trimming removed 6 bases at V and 4 bases at J, with 10 bases between. The CDR3 is 13 residues long. CDR3: CAISGDTYNEQFF. The DNA for the CDR3 is TGTGCCATCAGCGGGGACACTTACAATGAGCAGTTCTTC.

This clonotype came up a few times. J is TRBJ2-5 and V is TRBV25-1, with D possibly matching TRBD1 (6 bases). The last part of the DNA fits TRBJ2-7 better; the J call may be wrong. CDR1 is MGHDK, CDR2 SYGVNS, per germline. The CDR3 runs to 15 residues. CDR3 bases: TGTGCCAGCAGGGGGGCTGGGGACACTTCCTACGAGCAGTACTTC. Translating it yields CASRGAGDTSYEQYF.

This clonotype was seen more than once but under ten times. The chain joins TRBV28 to TRBJ2-3; TRBD2 is a possible D gene (5 bases). Germline values: CDR1 MDHEN, CDR2 SYDVKM. CDR3 size: 13 residues. V was shortened by 7 bases and J by 0 bases, with 8 bases between the two germline ends. CDR3 sequence reads: CASTSGSTDTQYF. The CDR3 DNA reads as TGTGCCAGCACGAGCGGTAGCACAGATACGCAGTATTTT.

The gene calls are TRBV2 and TRBJ2-7; TRBD1 matches 7 bases. J lost 5 bases, V lost 7 bases, and 5 bases had no gene match. The length of the CDR3 is 12 residues. Germline values: CDR1 SNHLY, CDR2 FYNNEI. The CDR3 sequence is CASKKTGNEQYF. The CDR3 nucleotides are TGTGCCAGCAAAAAGACAGGGAACGAGCAGTACTTC.

This clonotype was recorded a few times. This chain links TRBV2 with TRBJ1-3, with a weak D call TRBD1 (5 bases). The CDR3 spans 12 residues. The V and J ends lost 6 bases and 4 bases respectively, with 7 bases between them. CDR1 SNHLY and CDR2 FYNNEI come from the germline V gene. The CDR3 DNA follows: TGTGCCAGCAGCCAGGGAGGAAACACCATATATTTT. Translated: CASSQGGNTIYF.

This clonotype was seen more than once but under ten times. The CDR3 here is CSARGPSTTEAFF. The CDR3, as DNA: TGCAGCGCCCGTGGACCCTCGACCACTGAAGCTTTCTTT. The chain carries TRBV29-1 and TRBJ1-1, with no clear D. Germline CDR1 and CDR2: SQVTM and ANQGSEA. The CDR3 spans 13 residues. With 7 bases removed from V and 4 bases from J, the gap between germline ends came to 16 bases. The full variable domain, in which reference TRBV29-1 and TRBJ1-1 provide the parts outside the CDR3, is SAVISQKPSRDICQRGTSLTIQCQVDSQVTMMFWYRQQPGQSLTLIATANQGSEATYESGFVIDKFPISRPNLTFSTLTVSNMSPEDSSIYLCSARGPSTTEAFFGQGTRLTVV.

This clonotype appeared a few times. No conserved phenylalanine or tryptophan ends this CDR3, so it is likely a read error. V and J are TRBV25-1 and TRBJ1-1; D is unresolved. Germline-derived CDR1 and CDR2 are MGHDK and SYGVNS. Trimming took off 4 bases at V and 1 base at J, with 7 bases between the two ends. The CDR3 sequence is 13 residues long. The CDR3: CASSGRENTEAFV. The CDR3 DNA follows: TGTGCCAGCAGTGGAAGAGAGAACACTGAAGCTTTCGTT.

This clonotype was found a few times. V gene TRBV18 combines with J gene TRBJ2-1; perhaps TRBD2 as D (7 bases). Trimming removed 2 bases from V and 4 bases from J, with 15 bases in between. Germline CDR1 reads KGHSH; CDR2 reads LQKENI. This CDR3 region has 16 residues. CDR3 amino acids: CASSPWRRGPYNEQFF. The DNA of the CDR3 is TGTGCCAGCTCACCATGGCGGCGGGGGCCATACAATGAGCAGTTCTTC.

The V and J genes are TRBV27 and TRBJ1-2; D remains unclear. Germline V gene lookup returns CDR1 MNHEY and CDR2 SMNVEV (reference sequence). This CDR3 comprises 14 residues. Deletions cut 2 bases from V and 8 bases from J, with 15 bases between. Here the CDR3 DNA reads TGTGCCAGCAGTTTACTCGGTGAAAACGCCGGCTACACCTTC. Its translation: CASSLLGENAGYTF.

A few counts support this clonotype. The chain combines TRBV3-1 with TRBJ2-5, with D hard to call. CDR1 is LGHDT and CDR2 is YNNKEL in the germline V gene (reference sequence). This CDR3 has 18 residues. V lost 4 bases and J lost 3, with 24 bases in between. The CDR3 sequence is CASSLRLPFTTAEETQYF. In DNA form, the CDR3 reads TGTGCCAGCAGCCTGCGCCTCCCCTTTACGACCGCCGAAGAGACCCAGTACTTC.

This clonotype was seen ten or more times. The chain links TRBV6-1 to TRBJ2-7; a weak D match, TRBD2 (6 bases). The V gene's germline CDR1 is MNHNS and CDR2 SASEGT. Trimming pared 7 bases from V and 3 bases from J, leaving 19 bases between. This CDR3 is built from 15 residues. CDR3 nucleotides: TGTGCCAGCACCGAGGGGCCGGGCGGGAACTACGAGCAGTACTTC. Translation: CASTEGPGGNYEQYF.

This clonotype appeared a few times. The chain has TRBV5-1 and TRBJ2-3; D is uncertain. The germline gives CDR1 SGHRS, CDR2 YFSETQ. The CDR3 length is 15 residues. Trimming shortened V by 4 bases and J by 3 bases, and 15 bases separated the two germline ends. CDR3 loop: CASSTDTPGTDTQYF. The CDR3 DNA reads as TGCGCCAGCAGCACTGACACCCCTGGGACAGATACGCAGTATTTT.

The gene calls are TRBV29-1 and TRBJ1-2; 8 positions agree with TRBD1. Germline lookup yields CDR1 SQVTM and CDR2 ANQGSEA. This CDR3 is built from 11 residues. The V and J ends lost 6 bases and 4 bases, in that order; junction bases with no gene match: 1. The chain's CDR3 is CSVTGVYGYTF. The CDR3 bases are TGCAGCGTGACAGGGGTCTATGGCTACACCTTC.

Only a few counts were recorded for this clonotype. Lacking the conserved final phenylalanine or tryptophan, this CDR3 likely reflects a read error. The chain uses TRBV3-1 and TRBJ2-7; D not certain. Germline loops: CDR1 LGHDT, CDR2 YNNKEL (reference sequence). Trimming took 2 bases from V and 6 from J, leaving 8 bases between them. The CDR3 totals 12 residues. CDR3 residues: CASSQTRGEQYS. DNA for the CDR3: TGTGCCAGCAGCCAAACAAGAGGCGAGCAGTACTCC.

This clonotype was detected only a few times. The gene calls are TRBV5-1 and TRBJ2-5; D uncertain. This CDR3 is built from 14 residues. V lost 0 bases and J lost 4, with 10 bases in between. Looked up from germline, CDR1 is SGHRS and CDR2 is YFSETQ. The CDR3 region is CASSLVSGRETQYF. The CDR3 DNA reads TGCGCCAGCAGCTTGGTATCGGGCCGAGAGACCCAGTACTTC.